The rows below give T cell receptor beta chains drawn from one sample of a study of T cell responses to AZD1222 COVID-19 vaccine. The method was immunoSEQ multiplex PCR; TCRdb's version includes in-frame clones alone and lacks a portion of them. The sample gives 150,000 or so clones, about nine tenths of which show up once; just under 7% is in the top ten. The starting material was peripheral blood, obtained after recovery from COVID-19. These receptors were collected from an adult who had recovered from COVID-19. Each CDR3 is given with its conserved first and last residue. A D gene is named only where the DNA matches it firmly. Clone size is given for some rows only: seen once, a few or many times, or a class if the clone is expanded.

CDR3nt,CDR3aa,j_gene,v_gene,d_gene,abundance
TGTGCCAGCAGTTACTCGAAAGGGAACACTGAAGCTTTCTTT,CASSYSKGNTEAFF,TRBJ1-1,TRBV6-5,-,-
TGCGCCAGCAGCTGGGGTGCGGCAGGGAACGAAAAACTGTTTTTT,CASSWGAAGNEKLFF,TRBJ1-4,TRBV5-1,-,few
TGTGCCAGCAGTTACTCGGACGGGGGCTATGGCTACACCTTC,CASSYSDGGYGYTF,TRBJ1-2,TRBV6-5,-,-
TGTGCCAGCAGCTTAAGATCCGGAAACACCATATATTTT,CASSLRSGNTIYF,TRBJ1-3,TRBV5-8,-,-
TGTGCCAGCAGTTTAAAGGGATCACCCCTCCACTTT,CASSLKGSPLHF,TRBJ1-6,TRBV28,-,-
TGCGCCAGCAGCTTGGTCGGGGGAGCGGGAGAAAAACTGTTTTTT,CASSLVGGAGEKLFF,TRBJ1-4,TRBV5-1,-,-
TGCGCCAGCAGCCAAGCGGACAGGGGGGCAGATACGCAGTATTTT,CASSQADRGADTQYF,TRBJ2-3,TRBV4-3,TRBD1,-
TGTGCCAGCACCCTAGCGGGGTCAACCTCCTACGAGCAGTACTTC,CASTLAGSTSYEQYF,TRBJ2-7,TRBV28,TRBD2,-
TGCGCCAGCAGCTTGATCCCTAGCGGGGGGGCTCAGGAGACCCAGTACTTC,CASSLIPSGGAQETQYF,TRBJ2-5,TRBV5-1,TRBD2,once
TGTGCCAGCAGCTTACTCCGTCTCCGGGACCCCGATAGGGCTGAGCAGTTCTTC,CASSLLRLRDPDRAEQFF,TRBJ2-1,TRBV11-2,-,-
TGTGCCAGCAGTTTTGGATCACGTGCAGATACGCAGTATTTT,CASSFGSRADTQYF,TRBJ2-3,TRBV28,-,-
TGCGCCAGCAGCTTGGCTAGCGGGGCTAGGGACGAGCAGTACTTC,CASSLASGARDEQYF,TRBJ2-7,TRBV5-1,TRBD2,-
TGCGCCAGCGGGGACCCCGCCGGGGCCAACGTCCTGACTTTC,CASGDPAGANVLTF,TRBJ2-6,TRBV5-1,-,-
TGTGCCAGCGGCTTTGTGGCCCGGTGGCCAGATACGCAGTATTTT,CASGFVARWPDTQYF,TRBJ2-3,TRBV6-5,-,-
TGTGCCAGCAGTTTTGGGACAGGGGTTTTCTACGAGCAGTACTTC,CASSFGTGVFYEQYF,TRBJ2-7,TRBV27,TRBD1,-
TGTGCCAGTAGTCCCTGGGGGGGCACTGAAGCTTTCTTT,CASSPWGGTEAFF,TRBJ1-1,TRBV19,-,-
TGTGCCAGCAGCGTAGGACTAATCAATGAGCAGTTCTTC,CASSVGLINEQFF,TRBJ2-1,TRBV9,-,-
TGTGCCAGTAGTACCTGGGACCGTCAGGGGAACACCATATATTTT,CASSTWDRQGNTIYF,TRBJ1-3,TRBV19,-,-
TGTGCCACCAGTGATATGGGGAGCGAGCAGTACTTC,CATSDMGSEQYF,TRBJ2-7,TRBV24-1,-,-
TGTGCCAGCAGAGTCACAGAGACTAATGAAAAACTGTTTTTT,CASRVTETNEKLFF,TRBJ1-4,TRBV2,-,once
TGCGCCAGCAGCTGGGGACTAGCGGGAGGCCTTGGCTACGAGCAGTACTTC,CASSWGLAGGLGYEQYF,TRBJ2-7,TRBV5-1,TRBD2,-
TGTGCCAGCAGCCCCATGGCGCAGGGGAGAAGCACTGAAGCTTTCTTT,CASSPMAQGRSTEAFF,TRBJ1-1,TRBV7-8,-,once
TGCGCCAGCAGCTGGGGATCTACAGATACGCAGTATTTT,CASSWGSTDTQYF,TRBJ2-3,TRBV5-1,-,once
TGTGCCATACCGGCCGAGCGGGGGCCCAATGAGCAGTTCTTC,CAIPAERGPNEQFF,TRBJ2-1,TRBV10-3,TRBD2,-
TGTGCCAGCAGCCCAGACAGGGGATACACTGAAGCTTTCTTT,CASSPDRGYTEAFF,TRBJ1-1,TRBV7-9,TRBD1,-
TGTGCCAGTCGACAGGGCTTCACTGAAGCTTTCTTT,CASRQGFTEAFF,TRBJ1-1,TRBV19,TRBD1,-
TGTGCCAGCAGTGAAGACAGGGACGGACGCGGCTACACCTTC,CASSEDRDGRGYTF,TRBJ1-2,TRBV2,-,-
TGTGCCAGCAGTTCGCCGGGACTACTCACAGATACGCAGTATTTT,CASSSPGLLTDTQYF,TRBJ2-3,TRBV27,TRBD2,-
TGCGCCAGCAGCAGGACAGGGGGCGGAGAGACCCAGTACTTC,CASSRTGGGETQYF,TRBJ2-5,TRBV5-1,TRBD1,-
TGTGCCAGCAGCCTGTCAGGAACCACTGAAGCTTTCTTT,CASSLSGTTEAFF,TRBJ1-1,TRBV3-1/TRBV3-2,-,-
TGTGCCAGCAACATGGGAATGGGCGGCTACACCTTC,CASNMGMGGYTF,TRBJ1-2,TRBV2,-,-
TGTGCCAGTAGTGGCGGTGGCAGGGCCTATACAGCTGAAGCTTTCTTT,CASSGGGRAYTAEAFF,TRBJ1-1,TRBV19,-,-
TGTGCCAGCAATATTGGAAACACCATATATTTT,CASNIGNTIYF,TRBJ1-3,TRBV12-3/TRBV12-4,-,-
TGTGCCAGTAGTATAGCCGGACTTCCCGATGGCTACACCTTC,CASSIAGLPDGYTF,TRBJ1-2,TRBV19,-,-
TGTGCCAGCAGTTTATCTTTCTTCGATAAGCACGAGCAGTACTTC,CASSLSFFDKHEQYF,TRBJ2-7,TRBV27,-,-
TGTGCCATCAGCGGGACAGGGCTGAACAATGAGCAGTTCTTC,CAISGTGLNNEQFF,TRBJ2-1,TRBV10-3,TRBD1,-
TGTGCCAGCAGCGACCGACAGAACGAGAACACTGAAGCTTTCTTT,CASSDRQNENTEAFF,TRBJ1-1,TRBV7-9,-,once
TGTGCCAGCAGCTCCATGGGGACCCAGTACTTC,CASSSMGTQYF,TRBJ2-5,TRBV9,-,-